The source of this TCR beta chain is a study of neurological immune-mediated disorders. Time point defined: longitudinal time-point 3. The unsorted libraries originated from 2 million PBMCs kept at -80 C. This clonotype was seen repeatedly, ten times or more. Its antigen remains unknown. The CDR3 is made up of 16 amino acids. The germline gives CDR1 MNHEY, CDR2 SMNVEV (reference sequence). Trimming at V came to 5 bases and at J to 0 bases, leaving 6 bases not matched to a gene. The cDNA was synthesized by means of template-switch 5'RACE, which was carried out with 10-nucleotide random UMIs. TCRdb re-called the 5' RACE reads with MiXCR, one entry per CDR3 protein. This sample has tens of thousands of distinct CDR3 sequences, with 7% to 10% found just once. Whole-study findings and limits: The most TCR clonal expansion was seen in HTLV-1-associated myelopathy, and the least was seen in multiple sclerosis, which fell below healthy controls.

The origin of this receptor is a woman between 40 and 55 years old in good health. Material for sequencing was PBMCs. The chain carries TRBV27 and TRBJ2-4; 8 bases are shared with TRBD1. The CDR3 protein is CASSPGTGQAKNIQYF. In DNA form, the CDR3 reads TGTGCCAGCAGTCCGGGGACAGGACAAGCCAAAAACATTCAGTACTTC.